This T cell receptor (beta chain) comes out of a study of blood T cell repertoires in COVID-19. Study-level information: T cells, B-cell-depleted T cells, or PBMCs provided the cDNA or gDNA that served as material.

With 3 bases clipped from V and 7 bases from J, the junction kept 14 bases outside the gene matches. The CDR3 consists of 17 residues. Germline assignment: CDR1 LGHDT and CDR2 YNNKEL (reference sequence). In the original analysis: Estimates of nucleated cell counts were drawn from the amplification of reference gene primers. Profiling relied on immunoSEQ multiplex PCR, and the TCRdb table lists in-frame clones only, not all of them. V and J calls and clone size are as listed in that table; D and trimming were resolved from the DNA. The top ten hold approximately 40% of the sample, which has 25,000 to 30,000 clones, 76% seen once. This clone was observed a single time.

Sequenced material: peripheral blood. The chain employs TRBV3-1 (or the pseudogene TRBV3-2) and TRBJ1-4; 7 bases map to TRBD1. This clonotype was sampled from a man aged 65 to 79 with acute or convalescent COVID-19. The CDR3 bases are TGTGCCAGCAGCCATTCGACAGGGCTTATGCGCGGTGAAAAACTGTTTTTT. Translated, it gives CASSHSTGLMRGEKLFF.